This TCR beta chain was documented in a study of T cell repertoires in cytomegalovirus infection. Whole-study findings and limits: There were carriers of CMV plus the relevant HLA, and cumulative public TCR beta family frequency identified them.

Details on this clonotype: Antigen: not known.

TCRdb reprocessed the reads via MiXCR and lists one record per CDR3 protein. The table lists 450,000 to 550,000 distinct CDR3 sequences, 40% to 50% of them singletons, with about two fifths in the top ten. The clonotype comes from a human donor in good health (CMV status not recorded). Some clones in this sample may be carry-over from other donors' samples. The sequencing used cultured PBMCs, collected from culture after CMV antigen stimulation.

CDR3 protein: CASSLSLAGISMETQYF. CDR3 DNA: TGTGCCAGCAGCTTAAGCCTAGCGGGGATATCCATGGAGACCCAGTACTTC. The chain uses TRBV7-9 and TRBJ2-5, with 9 nucleotides matching TRBD2. The CDR3 is 17 residues long. From germline, CDR1 is SEHNR and CDR2 FQNEAQ (reference sequence). Trimming removed 2 bases from V and 5 bases from J; junction bases left unmatched: 12.